This TCR beta chain was recorded in a study of cytomegalovirus exposure and HLA in healthy donors. Broader study findings: It was reported in a later analysis that an Asian-associated ancestry cluster showed fewer N-insertions than the roughly 670-donor mean. High specificity and sensitivity for cytomegalovirus status were reported for the classifier. Sequence variants that were highly shared formed a cluster that was likely a sequencing artifact.

The PCR ran on 60 Vbeta and 13 Jbeta primers. Libraries were prepared by immunoSEQ multiplex PCR; TCRdb keeps only in-frame clonotypes and omits some of them. The sample shows fewer than 200,000 clones, 80% of them seen only once. As for this clone: Its target is not known.

CDR1 MNHNS and CDR2 SASEGT come from the germline V gene. This CDR3 contains 14 residues. V was trimmed by 3 bases and J by 5 bases, leaving 10 bases between them. This receptor was obtained from a middle-aged man in good health and CMV-seronegative. Sample: PBMCs. The rearrangement uses TRBV6-1 and TRBJ2-2, with D tentatively TRBD2 (6 bases). The CDR3 DNA reads TGTGCCAGCAGTGACCAGGGAGGTACCGGGGAGCTGTTTTTT. Encoded protein: CASSDQGGTGELFF.